Below, 22 T cell receptor beta chains from the same sample are listed, as sequenced in a study of T cell changes during pregnancy in multiple sclerosis. Using immunoSEQ multiplex PCR, the repertoire was profiled, and TCRdb retains in-frame clones only, with some absent. This sample carries some 67,000 clones, more than 90% of them seen once, and the ten largest clones take 2.3%. This sample comprised peripheral blood, obtained in the first trimester of pregnancy. The receptors were sampled from a female donor with multiple sclerosis, enrolled in a pregnancy study.

This clone appeared a single time. The chain couples TRBV7-2 to TRBJ1-4, with D perhaps TRBD1 (6 bases). Germline assignment: CDR1 SGHTA and CDR2 FQGNSA. V lost 0 bases and J 5 bases, leaving 10 bases between the germline ends. The CDR3 consists of 15 residues. In nucleotides, the CDR3 is TGTGCCAGCAGCTTAGCAACAGGGAAGAATGAAAAACTGTTTTTT. Its translation: CASSLATGKNEKLFF.

The sample holds a few counts of this clone. The rearrangement links TRBV2 to TRBJ2-3; unclear D gene. Trimming pared 5 bases from V and 2 bases from J, leaving 11 bases between. This CDR3 spans 14 amino acids. CDR1 and CDR2 from the germline V gene are SNHLY and FYNNEI. The CDR3 DNA is TGTGCCAGCAGTTCCCTTGCGGTCACAGATACGCAGTATTTT. It is translated as CASSSLAVTDTQYF.

With regard to this clone: The junction differs from germline at one of its ends, possibly a read error. The J gene is TRBJ2-5, the V gene TRBV6-5, with TRBD1 as a possible D gene (6 bases). Germline V gives CDR1 MNHEY, CDR2 SVGAGI. The CDR3 is 14 residues long. The DNA of the CDR3 is TGTGCCAGCAGTCGGGGTGGGGGCTCCCCCTCACCCAACTTC. It is translated as CASSRGGGSPSPNF.

The chain carries TRBV27 and TRBJ2-5; a weak D match, TRBD1 (5 bases). V lost 5 bases to trimming and J lost 0 bases, with 16 bases between them. Germline V gene lookup returns CDR1 MNHEY and CDR2 SMNVEV (reference sequence). The CDR3 length is 16 residues. In DNA form, the CDR3 reads TGTGCCAGCAGTCCATGGGGCAGTCGGTACCAAGAGACCCAGTACTTC. Encoded protein: CASSPWGSRYQETQYF.

This clone has just a few counts. This specimen includes other DNA sequences encoding the same CDR3. The chain is built from TRBV25-1 and TRBJ1-2, with TRBD1 matching over 7 bases. The CDR3 covers 14 residues. Germline V gene data show CDR1 as MGHDK and CDR2 as SYGVNS. The V and J ends lost 2 bases and 6 bases, in that order; junction bases with no gene match: 6. The CDR3 loop reads CASSEPGQVDGYTF. The CDR3, as DNA: TGTGCCAGCAGTGAACCCGGACAGGTTGATGGCTACACCTTC.

This chain joins TRBV28 and TRBJ2-7; D remains unclear. Looked up from germline, CDR1 is MDHEN and CDR2 is SYDVKM. The CDR3 spans 14 residues. V was trimmed by 5 bases and J by 3 bases, leaving 14 bases between them. The CDR3 bases are TGTGCCAGCAGTCTCCGGAGTAGAATCTACGAGCAGTACTTC. It specifies CASSLRSRIYEQYF.

J is TRBJ1-1 and V is TRBV5-1; TRBD1 matches at 7 bases. The length of the CDR3 is 15 residues. The V gene end was trimmed by 1 base and the J gene end by 5 bases; junction bases not matched to a gene: 8. Per germline, CDR1 SGHRS and CDR2 YFSETQ. This CDR3 is CASSLQRAGGTEAFF. Here the CDR3 DNA reads TGCGCCAGCAGCTTGCAACGGGCAGGGGGGACTGAAGCTTTCTTT.

This clone turned up a few times. The chain links TRBV27 to TRBJ1-2, with 7 positions matching TRBD1. CDR3 length: 12 residues. Germline-derived CDR1 and CDR2 are MNHEY and SMNVEV (reference sequence). V shed 4 bases, J shed 8 bases, and the junction held 4 bases outside the gene matches. CDR3 sequence: CASSSTGSGYTF. Here the CDR3 DNA reads TGTGCCAGCAGTTCGACAGGGTCCGGCTACACCTTC.

The sample holds one count of this clone. V gene TRBV7-2 combines with J gene TRBJ2-7; TRBD1 agrees at 7 bases. The CDR3 runs to 16 residues. The J segment lost 0 bases and the V segment lost 0 bases, leaving 5 bases of the junction unmatched. Germline CDR1 reads SGHTA; CDR2 reads FQGNSA. CDR3 sequence (DNA): TGTGCCAGCAGCTTAGCTATACAGGGGACCTCCTACGAGCAGTACTTC. Its translation is CASSLAIQGTSYEQYF.

The rearrangement joins TRBV6-1 to TRBJ1-4, with 8 bases that match TRBD1. Trimming took 3 bases from V and 3 from J; bases not matched to a gene: 3. The CDR3 is 15 residues long. The germline gives CDR1 MNHNS, CDR2 SASEGT. This CDR3 is CASSETGASNEKLFF. The CDR3 DNA is TGTGCCAGCAGTGAGACAGGGGCTTCTAATGAAAAACTGTTTTTT.

This chain links TRBV9 with TRBJ2-7, with D possibly TRBD1 on 6 matching bases. V was pared by 0 bases and J by 0 bases, with 7 bases between. This CDR3 is 14 amino acids long. Germline CDR1 SGDLS, CDR2 YYNGEE. CDR3 bases: TGTGCCAGCAGCGTAGGGACAGCCTCCTACGAGCAGTACTTC. Its translation: CASSVGTASYEQYF.

The genes are TRBV4-1 and TRBJ1-1, with unresolved D. CDR1 and CDR2 from the germline V gene are MGHRA and YSYEKL. CDR3 length: 14 amino acids. Between the trimmed V and J ends, which lost 2 bases and 8 bases, there was a span of 15 bases. The CDR3 sequence is CASSQTIYLKEAFF. The CDR3, as DNA: TGCGCCAGCAGCCAAACAATTTACCTGAAGGAAGCTTTCTTT.

This rearrangement joins TRBV10-3 to TRBJ1-2, with a possible D match to TRBD1 (5 bases). This CDR3 spans 14 amino acids. CDR1 is ENHRY, CDR2 SYGVKD, per germline. The V end was cut by 6 bases, the J end by 0 bases, with 11 bases between. CDR3 sequence: CAIRGGRSNYGYTF. CDR3 in DNA: TGTGCCATCAGGGGGGGACGGTCTAACTATGGCTACACCTTC.

The genes are TRBV28 and TRBJ1-2, with 9 bases identical to TRBD1. V trimming: 6 bases; J trimming: 8 bases; junction bases outside the gene matches: 7. The germline CDR1 and CDR2 sequences are MDHEN and SYDVKM. The CDR3 runs 13 residues. The CDR3 spells CASRDRGGGGYTF. In DNA form, the CDR3 reads TGTGCCAGCAGGGACAGGGGCGGCGGCGGCTACACCTTC.

The chain carries TRBV27 and TRBJ2-3, with 10 bases lining up with TRBD2. V shed 6 bases and J 4 bases; nucleotides not matched to a gene: 19. The CDR3 has 19 amino acids. The germline CDR1 and CDR2 sequences are MNHEY and SMNVEV (reference sequence). CDR3 bases: TGTGCCAGCAGCTTTTCCCCCCGGCTAGCGGGAGTGGTGGCAGATACGCAGTATTTT. It yields the protein CASSFSPRLAGVVADTQYF.

The chain is built from TRBV27 and TRBJ2-1; 10 bases fit TRBD2. Per germline, CDR1 MNHEY and CDR2 SMNVEV (reference sequence). The ends lost 7 bases at V and 9 bases at J; junction bases unmatched: 12. The CDR3 sequence is 15 residues long. CDR3 in DNA: TGTGCCAGCACGCATAGCGGGAGGCGGGCCCTTGAGCAGTTCTTC. This sequence encodes CASTHSGRRALEQFF.

The genes are TRBV29-1 and TRBJ2-3; tentatively, D is TRBD2 (7 bases). This CDR3 is built from 14 residues. Trimming stripped 6 bases from V and 6 bases from J, with 19 bases between. The V gene's germline CDR1 is SQVTM and CDR2 ANQGSEA. For the CDR3, the DNA is TGCAGCGTCTCCATCGGGGGGCCGCCGGATACGCAGTATTTT. It yields the protein CSVSIGGPPDTQYF.

The gene calls are TRBV27 and TRBJ2-3; D is unclear. Trimming removed 5 bases at V and 4 bases at J, with 10 bases between. The CDR3 runs to 13 residues. From germline, CDR1 is MNHEY and CDR2 SMNVEV (reference sequence). The CDR3 loop reads CASSPREADTQYF. DNA for the CDR3: TGTGCCAGCAGTCCGCGAGAGGCAGATACGCAGTATTTT.

The gene calls are TRBV7-6 and TRBJ2-3; D might be TRBD2 (5 bases). The CDR3 is 14 amino acids. Between the trimmed V and J ends, which lost 6 bases and 2 bases, there was a span of 12 bases. Germline CDR1 SGHVS, CDR2 FNYEAQ. CDR3 loop: CASRSSGFTDTQYF. CDR3 coding DNA: TGTGCCAGCAGATCAAGCGGTTTCACAGATACGCAGTATTTT. Based on the CDR3 plus reference TRBV7-6 and TRBJ2-3, the full variable domain is GAGVSQSPRYKVTKRGQDVALRCDPISGHVSLYWYRQALGQGPEFLTYFNYEAQQDKSGLPNDRFSAERPEGSISTLTIQRTEQRDSAMYRCASRSSGFTDTQYFGPGTRLTVL.

The chain is built from TRBV5-1 and TRBJ1-2, with a possible D match to TRBD1 (6 bases). Trimming took off 0 bases at V and 5 bases at J, with 11 bases between the two ends. The CDR3 length is 14 residues. The V gene's germline CDR1 is SGHRS and CDR2 YFSETQ. Here the CDR3 reads CASSLDAGAYGYTF. Written as DNA, the CDR3 is TGCGCCAGCAGCTTGGACGCAGGGGCTTATGGCTACACCTTC.

The genes are TRBV30 and TRBJ1-1, with TRBD1 as a possible D gene (5 bases). CDR1 is GTSNPN, CDR2 SVGIG, per germline (reference sequence). The CDR3 loop spans 11 amino acids. V was clipped by 3 bases and J by 7 bases, with 9 bases between them. DNA of the CDR3: TGTGCCTGGAGGTGGGGCGTTGAAGCTTTCTTT. This encodes CAWRWGVEAFF.

The gene calls are TRBV7-2 and TRBJ2-7, with 8 bases matching TRBD2. The junction had 16 bases not matched to a gene; V was cut back by 5 bases and J by 7 bases. Germline loops: CDR1 SGHTA, CDR2 FQGNSA. This CDR3 contains 16 residues. This CDR3 reads CASSPTLAGGRGEQYF. CDR3 bases: TGTGCCAGCAGCCCCACCCTGGCGGGAGGCCGGGGGGAGCAGTACTTC.